This record looks at one T cell receptor (beta chain) sequence and its context. What this receptor recognizes is not known. No much larger clonotype is one base removed from it; base qualities were not supplied. Enrolling through a virtual design, the prospective study's participants ranged in age from about 18 to 89 years and lived across roughly 23 United States geographic areas. To assign participants to cohorts, the prospective study relied on clinical history that participants themselves reported in a screening survey and a study questionnaire. Recovered participants in ImmuneRACE Cohort 3 were defined as having two consecutive negative NP/OP PCR tests, clearance from a healthcare professional, or resolution of symptoms. In the prospective study, mobile phlebotomists collected whole blood, serum and a nasopharyngeal or oropharyngeal swab from each participant. Prospective study participants could optionally give additional blood draws and questionnaires over a roughly two-month period. Blood samples from the prospective study were shipped frozen or at room temperature prior to DNA extraction.

TCRbeta CDR3 regions were amplified from genomic DNA by means of the immunoSEQ Assay, a bias-controlled multiplex PCR. In the original analysis: The number of nucleated cells in each sample was estimated from the amplification of reference gene primers within the assay. Sequence reads were collapsed and filtered to measure the absolute abundance of every unique TCRbeta CDR3 rearrangement. Productive Simpson clonality was computed per sample as the square root of Simpson's diversity index over productive rearrangements. The source is immuneACCESS, and TCRdb retained only in-frame sequences with V and J called. Part of the clones is not carried over; for the studies checked, unresolved V genes explain less than half of this, and the remainder is unexplained. D and trimming come from the DNA, and the V and J calls and clone size come from that table. The sample profile shows some 170,000 clones; more than 65% of them were found once. Nearly 15% of the sample is in the top ten clones.

The entry originates in a study of blood T cell repertoires in COVID-19 (dated by TCRdb to 2019 to 2021). Background for the entire study: Samples from collaborators originated in the United States, Italy and Spain and spanned both the acute and convalescent phases of COVID-19. The prospective study material was composed of cDNA or gDNA derived from T cells, B-cell-depleted T cells, or PBMCs. Deeply sampled blood TCRbeta repertoires from subjects exposed to, actively infected with, or recovered from COVID-19 were included in the dataset. The repertoires were released in a freely available public database meant as a resource for research on the immune response to SARS-CoV-2. Samples were obtained from the ongoing ImmuneRACE study (first 160 participants) and from about 1,300 subjects provided by 6 global collaborators. Nearly every sample came with metadata listing a de-identified subject ID, COVID-19 status, age in years and sex. Where available, HLA class I and class II types were obtained from metadata supplied by the sample provider rather than from assay-based typing. Overall results and qualifications from the work: Clinical and demographic metadata were provided uncurated, with the amount varying by source and participant.

Per the germline V gene (reference sequence), DFQATT is the CDR1 and SNEGSKA is the CDR2. Counted from cysteine to phenylalanine, this CDR3 has 8 amino acids. Only the CDR3 DNA stays, 24 bases, in frame from base 1. The V and J ends are trimmed by 5 bases and 11 bases, leaving 6 bases between them. This chain joins TRBV20-1 to TRBJ1-1; the D gene assignment is ambiguous. The sample was PBMCs or T cells enriched from blood (not recorded which). This TCR derives from a man aged 45 to 65 who had recovered from COVID-19. The nucleotide sequence reads as follows: TGCAGTGCTGCGTGGGCTTTCTTT. Translation gives CSAAWAFF.